This TCR beta chain was sequenced for a study of shared clonotypes between healthy human individuals. V dropped 4 bases and J dropped 5; count of bases not matched to a gene: 1. The CDR3 is made up of 12 amino acids. CDR1 SEHNR and CDR2 FQNEAQ come from the germline V gene (reference sequence). Using immunoSEQ multiplex PCR, the repertoire was profiled, and TCRdb retains in-frame clones only, with some absent. The table has 2.5 million or so clones, just over 90% seen once. This clone has more than one count but fewer than ten. Other DNA sequences within the sample encode an identical CDR3. Material: naive CD4+ T cells sorted from blood. Subset indicated: CD45RA+ positively selected. The chain uses TRBV7-9 and TRBJ1-2, with TRBD1 matching 7 bases. This receptor was obtained from a man between 18 and 35 years old in good health. The CDR3 here is CASSSGQYGYTF. In nucleotides, the CDR3 is TGTGCCAGCAGCTCGGGACAGTATGGCTACACCTTC.